This T cell receptor (beta chain) derives from a study of Ad26.COV2.S vaccination and SARS-CoV-2 variants. Across the study: Sample donor was a member of the COV1001 Ad26.COV2.S trial arm. The study's findings and limits: Spike-specific TCR breadth in vaccine recipients exceeded that seen in placebo recipients. Similar non-spike TCR breadth was observed in recipients of vaccine and of placebo. It was reported that spike-specific CD8+ and CD4+ T cell responses were substantially broad after vaccination.

Comment on this clone: The antigen remains unidentified.

The treatment denotes: around 19 received Ad26.COV2.S at low or high dose, single or two shots; 5 received placebo; per-sample allocation not given. Sampling happened 63 days after the first vaccine or placebo injection. The CDR3 contains 13 residues. V was trimmed by 4 bases and J by 1 base, leaving 7 bases between them. CDR1 is SGHTA and CDR2 is FQGNSA in the germline V gene. Method: immunoSEQ multiplex PCR; TCRdb's copy keeps in-frame clones and lacks some. The repertoire holds about 680,000 clones, with approximately 88% as singletons. This receptor was obtained from a person aged 18-60 years who received the Ad26.COV2.S COVID-19 vaccine or a placebo. V and J are TRBV7-2 and TRBJ1-1, with TRBD1 as a possible D gene (5 bases). This specimen consisted of peripheral blood, obtained in a trial of Ad26.COV2.S vaccine versus placebo. The CDR3 nucleotides are TGTGCCAGCAGCTACCAGGGGAACACTGAAGCTTTCTTT. Encoded protein: CASSYQGNTEAFF.